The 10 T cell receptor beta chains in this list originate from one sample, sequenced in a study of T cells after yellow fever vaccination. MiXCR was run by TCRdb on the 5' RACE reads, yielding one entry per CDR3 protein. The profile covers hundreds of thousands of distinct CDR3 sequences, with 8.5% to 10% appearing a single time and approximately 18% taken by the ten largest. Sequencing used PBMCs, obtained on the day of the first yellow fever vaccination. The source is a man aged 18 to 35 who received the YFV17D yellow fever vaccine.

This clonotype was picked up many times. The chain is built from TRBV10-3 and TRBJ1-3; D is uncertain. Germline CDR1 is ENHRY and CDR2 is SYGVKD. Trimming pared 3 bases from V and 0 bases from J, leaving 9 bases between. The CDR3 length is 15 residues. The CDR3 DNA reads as TGTGCCATCAGTGACGACGGCTTCTCTGGAAACACCATATATTTT. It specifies CAISDDGFSGNTIYF.

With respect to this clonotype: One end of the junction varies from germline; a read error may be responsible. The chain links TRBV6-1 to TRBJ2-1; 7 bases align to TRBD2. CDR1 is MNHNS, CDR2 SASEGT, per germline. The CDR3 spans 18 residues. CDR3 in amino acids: CTSSALPGRGSSYNEQFF. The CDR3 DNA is TGTACCAGCAGTGCGCTTCCTGGGCGGGGGAGCTCCTACAATGAGCAGTTCTTC.

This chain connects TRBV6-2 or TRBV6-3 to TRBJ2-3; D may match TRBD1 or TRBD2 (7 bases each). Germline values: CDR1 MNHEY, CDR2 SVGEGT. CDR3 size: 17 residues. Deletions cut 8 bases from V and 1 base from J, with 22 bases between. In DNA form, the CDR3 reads TGTGCCAGCCACACGGGGAGGGGGCGCTCGGGCACAGATACGCAGTATTTT. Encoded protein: CASHTGRGRSGTDTQYF.

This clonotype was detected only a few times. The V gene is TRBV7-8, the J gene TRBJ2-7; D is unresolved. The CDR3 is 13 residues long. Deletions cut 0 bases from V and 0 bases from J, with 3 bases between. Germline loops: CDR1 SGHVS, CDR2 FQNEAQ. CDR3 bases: TGTGCCAGCAGCTTAGCCATCTCCTACGAGCAGTACTTC. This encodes CASSLAISYEQYF.

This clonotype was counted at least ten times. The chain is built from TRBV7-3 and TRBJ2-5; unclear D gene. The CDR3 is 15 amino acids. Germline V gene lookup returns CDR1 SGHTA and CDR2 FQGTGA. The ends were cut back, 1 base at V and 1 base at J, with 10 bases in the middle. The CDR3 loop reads CASSLMAGVQETQYF. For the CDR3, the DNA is TGTGCCAGCAGCTTAATGGCAGGAGTCCAAGAGACCCAGTACTTC.

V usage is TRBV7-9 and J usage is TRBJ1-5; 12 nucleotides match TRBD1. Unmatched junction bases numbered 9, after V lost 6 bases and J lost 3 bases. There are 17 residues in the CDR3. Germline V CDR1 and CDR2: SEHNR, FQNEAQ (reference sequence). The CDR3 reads CASSFAGTGGINQPQHF. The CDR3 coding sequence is TGTGCCAGCAGTTTTGCCGGGACAGGGGGCATCAATCAGCCCCAGCATTTT.

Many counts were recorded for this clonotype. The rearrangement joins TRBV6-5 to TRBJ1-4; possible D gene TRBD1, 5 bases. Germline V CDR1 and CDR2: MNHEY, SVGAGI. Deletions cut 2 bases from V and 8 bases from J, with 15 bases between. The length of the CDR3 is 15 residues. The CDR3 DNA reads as TGTGCCAGCAGTTACGTTGGGGGAGGAGGGGAAAAACTGTTTTTT. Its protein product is CASSYVGGGGEKLFF.

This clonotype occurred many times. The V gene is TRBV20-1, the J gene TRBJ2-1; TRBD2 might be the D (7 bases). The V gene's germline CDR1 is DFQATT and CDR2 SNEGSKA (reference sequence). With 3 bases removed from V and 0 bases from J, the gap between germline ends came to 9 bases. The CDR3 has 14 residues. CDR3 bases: TGCAGTGCTAGGGGGGGGCCCTCCTACAATGAGCAGTTCTTC. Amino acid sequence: CSARGGPSYNEQFF.

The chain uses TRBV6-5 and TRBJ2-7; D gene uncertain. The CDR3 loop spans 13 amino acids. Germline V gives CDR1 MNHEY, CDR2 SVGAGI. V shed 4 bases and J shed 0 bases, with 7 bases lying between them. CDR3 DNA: TGTGCCAGCAGTTCCCCCACCTCCTACGAGCAGTACGTC. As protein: CASSSPTSYEQYV.

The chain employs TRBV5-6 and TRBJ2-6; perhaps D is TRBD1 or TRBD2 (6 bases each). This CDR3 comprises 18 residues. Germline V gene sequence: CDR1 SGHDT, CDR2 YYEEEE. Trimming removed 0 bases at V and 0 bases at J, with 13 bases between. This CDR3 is CASSLGGGRSSGANVLTF. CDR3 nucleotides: TGTGCCAGCAGCTTGGGAGGGGGGAGAAGCTCTGGGGCCAACGTCCTGACTTTC.